Below are 27 T cell receptor beta chains sequenced from a single sample in a study of T cells in women clearing cervical HPV infection. Sequencing was performed with immunoSEQ multiplex PCR; in TCRdb, only in-frame clones are kept and a portion is missing. Its listing shows about 32,000 clones. Source material: blood buffy coat. These receptors all stem from a woman between 18 and 75 years old with a cervical HPV16 infection that either progressed to CIN3+ or cleared (not recorded which).

Turning to this clone: Coverage ceases 3 residues before the CDR3 finishes, and the germline J gene fills in the end. The gene calls are TRBV19 and TRBJ1-2, with a tentative D call TRBD1 (5 bases). The CDR3 is 15 amino acids. The germline V gene encodes CDR1 LNHDA and CDR2 SQIVND (reference sequence). The CDR3 DNA, read in part, is TGTGCCAGTAGTATAGTGGGGATGGGGCCCGTATAC. Protein: CASSIVGMGPVY. The complete CDR3 protein is CASSIVGMGPVYYTF.

Remarks on this clone: The read stops 3 residues short of the end of the CDR3; the missing end is completed from the germline J gene. The rearrangement links TRBV5-1 to TRBJ1-1; D possibly corresponds to TRBD1 (6 bases). The CDR3 consists of 16 residues. Germline V lookup: CDR1 SGHRS, CDR2 YFSETQ. Trimming removed 4 bases from V and 4 bases from J, with 20 bases in between. The covered CDR3 bases are TGCGCCAGCAGCCTCTCGGGCGTACAGGGTTTCACTGAA. This encodes CASSLSGVQGFTE. The entire CDR3 reads CASSLSGVQGFTEAFF.

About this clone itself: The read ends 3 residues before the CDR3 terminus; that terminus is restored from the germline J gene. The chain combines TRBV6-1 with TRBJ1-2; D is unresolved. Germline V gene data show CDR1 as MNHNS and CDR2 as SASEGT. The CDR3 spans 15 residues. The chain's CDR3 is CASSARLAVTDTYTF. CDR3 bases read: TGTGCCAGCAGTGCCCGGCTAGCGGTAACAGATACC.

The CDR3 protein is CAWSDSSQPQHF. The sequenced CDR3 bases are TGTGCCTGGAGTGACAGTTCCCAGCCC. The chain recombines TRBV30 with TRBJ1-5; D gene ambiguous. The CDR3 end falls 3 residues outside the read, so it is completed with the germline J gene. Germline V gene data show CDR1 as GTSNPN and CDR2 as SVGIG (reference sequence). V shed 1 base and J shed 7 bases, with 8 bases lying between them. The CDR3 is 12 residues long.

As for this clone: The read ends 3 residues before the CDR3 terminus; that terminus is restored from the germline J gene. V gene TRBV19 combines with J gene TRBJ2-5; D remains unclear. V lost 6 bases to trimming and J lost 2 bases, with 10 bases between them. Germline assignment: CDR1 LNHDA and CDR2 SQIVND (reference sequence). This CDR3 spans 13 amino acids. CDR3 protein: CASSPHRQETQYF. CDR3 bases read: TGTGCCAGTAGCCCCCACAGACAAGAGACC.

A word on this clone: The read falls 3 residues short of the CDR3 end, and the missing part is taken from the germline J gene. The chain recombines TRBV19 with TRBJ1-2, with 7 bases that match TRBD1. The CDR3 is 16 amino acids. Germline CDR1 is LNHDA and CDR2 is SQIVND (reference sequence). The junction had 9 bases not matched to a gene; V was cut back by 5 bases and J by 0 bases. The covered CDR3 bases are TGTGCCAGTAGTCCGGGACAGCCTTTAGCTAACTATGGC. Encoded protein: CASSPGQPLANYG. The complete CDR3 sequence is CASSPGQPLANYGYTF.

As concerns this clone: The sequenced fragment ends 3 residues before the CDR3 boundary, so the rest is inferred from the germline J gene. The chain is built from TRBV6-1 and TRBJ1-4; weak D call: TRBD1 (5 bases). The germline gives CDR1 MNHNS, CDR2 SASEGT. Trimming removed 2 bases at V and 7 bases at J, with 11 bases between. This CDR3 contains 14 residues. CDR3 bases read: TGTGCCAGCAGTGAATTGAGGGGTTTTGAAAAA. It translates to CASSELRGFEK. The full CDR3 sequence reads CASSELRGFEKLFF.

Notes on this clone: The read stops 3 residues short of the end of the CDR3; the missing end is completed from the germline J gene. The gene calls are TRBV5-4 and TRBJ2-5; D gene uncertain. Germline lookup yields CDR1 SGHNT and CDR2 YYREEE (reference sequence). The CDR3 is 15 amino acids. Between the trimmed V and J ends, which lost 1 base and 5 bases, there was a span of 15 bases. CDR3 protein: CASSLHTSPRETQYF. Incomplete CDR3 DNA: TGTGCCAGCAGCTTGCATACGTCCCCCCGGGAGACC.

Points on this clone: Read sequence stops 3 residues before the CDR3 end, and the germline J gene provides the missing end. This chain links TRBV19 with TRBJ2-3, with a weak D call TRBD1 (6 bases). This CDR3 is 13 amino acids long. Looked up from germline, CDR1 is LNHDA and CDR2 is SQIVND (reference sequence). CDR3 loop: CASSDTGNQPQYF. The DNA read from the CDR3 is TGTGCCAGTAGTGACACAGGGAATCAGCCG. The whole variable domain, remainder taken from reference TRBV19 and TRBJ2-3, is DGGITQSPKYLFRKEGQNVTLSCEQNLNHDAMYWYRQDPGQGLRLIYYSQIVNDFQKGDIAEGYSVSREKKESFPLTVTSAQKNPTAFYLCASSDTGNQPQYFGPGTRLTVL.

For this clone: The read falls 3 residues short of the CDR3 end, and the missing part is taken from the germline J gene. V and J are TRBV10-3 and TRBJ2-7, with TRBD2 matching over 7 bases. The CDR3 runs to 14 residues. With 3 bases clipped from V and 5 bases from J, the junction kept 7 bases outside the gene matches. Germline V gene lookup returns CDR1 ENHRY and CDR2 SYGVKD. CDR3 residues: CAISDPGLQNEQYF. The CDR3 bases that were read are TGTGCCATCAGTGATCCGGGACTACAGAACGAG.

For this clone: Read sequence stops 3 residues before the CDR3 end, and the germline J gene provides the missing end. The V call is TRBV5-1, the J call TRBJ1-2; the D gene is possibly TRBD1 (6 bases). The germline V gene encodes CDR1 SGHRS and CDR2 YFSETQ. V lost 0 bases and J 6 bases, leaving 12 bases between the germline ends. The CDR3 is made up of 14 amino acids. The CDR3 region is CASSLGVQGNGYTF. Partial CDR3 DNA: TGCGCCAGCAGCTTGGGGGTACAGGGAAATGGC.

Note on this clone: The sequenced fragment ends 3 residues before the CDR3 boundary, so the rest is inferred from the germline J gene. The rearrangement links TRBV4-1 to TRBJ2-7; D remains ambiguous. Deletions cut 0 bases from V and 3 bases from J, with 6 bases between. CDR3 length: 13 residues. Germline V CDR1 and CDR2: MGHRA, YSYEKL. The CDR3 spells CASSQEISYEQYF. The sequenced CDR3 bases are TGCGCCAGCAGCCAAGAGATCAGCTACGAG.

On this clone itself: Read data end 3 residues before the CDR3 end; the end is taken from the germline J gene. The V gene is TRBV20-1, the J gene TRBJ2-1; 11 nucleotides align to TRBD2. The CDR3 is made up of 17 amino acids. Germline trimming cut 0 bases from V and 7 bases from J; bases unmatched to any gene: 11. Germline lookup yields CDR1 DFQATT and CDR2 SNEGSKA (reference sequence). The CDR3 loop is CSARDVAGGPFSNEQFF. The part of the CDR3 DNA that was read is TGCAGTGCTAGAGATGTAGCGGGGGGGCCCTTTAGTAATGAG.

As regards this clone: The DNA ends 3 residues before the CDR3 does, and the rest of the CDR3 is filled in from the germline J gene. This chain links TRBV30 with TRBJ1-6; possibly TRBD1 for D (5 bases). This CDR3 is 16 amino acids long. Per germline, CDR1 GTSNPN and CDR2 SVGIG (reference sequence). V lost 1 base, J lost 3 bases, and 13 bases lay in between. Partial CDR3 DNA: TGTGCCTGGAGTGATCTCATTGACAGCTATAATTCACCC. It codes for CAWSDLIDSYNSP. The whole CDR3 is CAWSDLIDSYNSPLHF.

The CDR3: CASRPGTSGYQETQYF. Incomplete CDR3 DNA: TGTGCCAGCAGACCCGGGACTAGCGGGTACCAAGAGACC. The rearrangement joins TRBV6-2 or TRBV6-3 to TRBJ2-5, with 12 nucleotides matching TRBD2. The read finishes 3 residues shy of the CDR3 end, and the germline J gene is used to complete it. Germline values: CDR1 MNHEY, CDR2 SVGEGT. Unmatched junction bases numbered 5, after V lost 6 bases and J lost 0 bases. The CDR3 totals 16 residues.

On this clone: Coverage ceases 3 residues before the CDR3 finishes, and the germline J gene fills in the end. The chain joins TRBV30 to TRBJ2-4; 9 bases map to TRBD1. Per germline, CDR1 GTSNPN and CDR2 SVGIG (reference sequence). The CDR3 is 15 amino acids. The CDR3 loop is CAWSPHRGREYGQYF. CDR3 bases read: TGTGCCTGGAGTCCGCACAGGGGGCGGGAATATGGT.

As regards this clone: Read coverage stops 3 residues before the CDR3 terminus; the germline J gene supplies the remainder. The gene calls are TRBV20-1 and TRBJ1-2; D remains ambiguous. CDR1 DFQATT and CDR2 SNEGSKA come from the germline V gene (reference sequence). The length of the CDR3 is 12 residues. Trimming stripped 2 bases from V and 4 bases from J, with 8 bases between. CDR3 bases read: TGCAGTGCTAGAACCTTACTCTATGGC. It encodes CSARTLLYG. The CDR3 in its entirety is CSARTLLYGYTF.

As regards this clone: With the read ending 3 residues before the CDR3 end, the germline J gene is used to fill in that end. This chain joins TRBV11-2 and TRBJ2-2; no firm D call. CDR3 size: 14 residues. Per germline, CDR1 SGHAT and CDR2 FQNNGV. CDR3 in amino acids: CASSFSNYNSPLFF. CDR3 bases read: TGTGCCAGCAGCTTCTCGAACTATAATTCACCG.

With regard to this clone: Read data end 3 residues before the CDR3 end; the end is taken from the germline J gene. This sequence joins TRBV2 and TRBJ1-2, with D unclear. Germline CDR1 SNHLY, CDR2 FYNNEI. V lost 2 bases and J lost 4, with 5 bases in between. This CDR3 has 12 amino acids. The CDR3 is CASSESRYGYTF. CDR3 bases read: TGTGCCAGCAGTGAATCCCGCTATGGC.

Concerning this clone itself: The read stops 3 residues short of the end of the CDR3; the missing end is completed from the germline J gene. Other DNA sequences in the sample encode the same CDR3. The chain employs TRBV7-2 and TRBJ1-3; 7 bases match TRBD1. Germline CDR1 SGHTA, CDR2 FQGNSA. The CDR3 consists of 15 residues. V lost 5 bases, J lost 4 bases, and 8 bases stayed unmatched. CDR3 loop: CASSHDRAGGNTIYF. CDR3 bases read: TGTGCCAGCAGCCATGACAGGGCGGGAGGAAACACC.

Note on this clone: The read stops 3 residues short of the end of the CDR3; the missing end is completed from the germline J gene. The chain recombines TRBV5-5 with TRBJ2-7; 12 bases are a match to TRBD2. Germline V gene lookup returns CDR1 SGHKS and CDR2 YYEKEE (reference sequence). The CDR3 has 15 amino acids. V dropped 4 bases and J dropped 4; count of bases not matched to a gene: 6. This chain's CDR3 is CASSQTSGGQYEQYF. The CDR3 DNA, read in part, is TGTGCCAGCAGCCAGACTAGCGGGGGCCAATACGAG.

Comment on this clone: Germline is not matched at one junction end, which may reflect a read error. The read finishes 3 residues shy of the CDR3 end, and the germline J gene is used to complete it. The chain carries TRBV7-3 and TRBJ2-1; D is perhaps TRBD2 (6 bases). Germline CDR1 and CDR2: SGHTA and FQGTGA. This CDR3 comprises 14 residues. The sequenced CDR3 bases are TGTGCCAGCAGCGTCCGGGACTCCAACAATGAG. This translates into CASSVRDSNNE. The full-length CDR3 reads as CASSVRDSNNEQFF.

About this clone itself: The read ends 3 residues early relative to the CDR3; the germline J gene fills the gap. The rearrangement uses TRBV7-3 and TRBJ2-2; 9 nucleotides match TRBD2. V lost 2 bases, J lost 7 bases, and 8 bases stayed unmatched. The CDR3 is made up of 16 amino acids. The V gene's germline CDR1 is SGHTA and CDR2 FQGTGA. The covered CDR3 bases are TGTGCCAGCAGCTTAGGGAGAGCGGGAGGAAGCGGGGAG. As protein: CASSLGRAGGSGE. The whole CDR3 protein reads CASSLGRAGGSGELFF.

On this clone: The read terminates 3 residues ahead of where the CDR3 ends, so the germline J gene completes it. The rearrangement links TRBV5-6 to TRBJ1-6; TRBD1 agrees at 9 bases. Germline assignment: CDR1 SGHDT and CDR2 YYEEEE. With 4 bases clipped from V and 7 bases from J, the junction kept 6 bases outside the gene matches. CDR3 length: 15 amino acids. The chain's CDR3 is CASSLTGTGNSPLHF. The part of the CDR3 DNA that was read is TGTGCCAGCAGCCTCACCGGGACAGGGAATTCACCC.

Worth noting for this clone: The DNA ends 3 residues before the CDR3 does, and the rest of the CDR3 is filled in from the germline J gene. The genes are TRBV7-6 and TRBJ1-2; a weak D match, TRBD1 (6 bases). The germline V gene has CDR1 SGHVS and CDR2 FNYEAQ. Deletions cut 1 base from V and 4 bases from J, with 13 bases between. This CDR3 contains 15 residues. CDR3 DNA, as far as it was read: TGTGCCAGCAGCTTAGAAGCAGGGGAGGTCTATGGC. This gives the protein CASSLEAGEVYG. The whole CDR3 reads CASSLEAGEVYGYTF. Full variable domain (remainder filled in from reference TRBV7-6 and TRBJ1-2): GAGVSQSPRYKVTKRGQDVALRCDPISGHVSLYWYRQALGQGPEFLTYFNYEAQQDKSGLPNDRFSAERPEGSISTLTIQRTEQRDSAMYRCASSLEAGEVYGYTFGSGTRLTVV.

Points on this clone: The CDR3 extends 3 residues past the end of the read, so its final part is completed from the germline J gene. V is TRBV7-9 and J is TRBJ2-3; 7 bases agree with TRBD2. There are 15 residues in the CDR3. Germline CDR1 is SEHNR and CDR2 is FQNEAQ (reference sequence). The part of the CDR3 DNA that was read is TGTGCCAGCAGCGCGGTGGGGGGGAAGGCGGAGCCG. Translation gives CASSAVGGKAEP. The complete CDR3 reads CASSAVGGKAEPQYF. Complete variable domain (other parts from reference TRBV7-9 and TRBJ2-3): DTGVSQNPRHKITKRGQNVTFRCDPISEHNRLYWYRQTLGQGPEFLTYFQNEAQLEKSRLLSDRFSAERPKGSFSTLEIQRTEQGDSAMYLCASSAVGGKAEPQYFGPGTRLTVL.

In regard to this clone: The read gets to within 3 residues of the CDR3 end, and the germline J gene fills in the rest. This chain connects TRBV5-1 to TRBJ1-3, with D possibly being TRBD1 (6 bases). Germline values: CDR1 SGHRS, CDR2 YFSETQ. There are 16 residues in the CDR3. Trimming shortened V by 4 bases and J by 1 base, and 15 bases separated the two germline ends. Here the CDR3 reads CASSGAGGASGNTIYF. CDR3 bases read: TGCGCCAGCAGCGGGGCCGGGGGGGCATCTGGAAACACC. The whole variable domain, remainder taken from reference TRBV5-1 and TRBJ1-3, is KAGVTQTPRYLIKTRGQQVTLSCSPISGHRSVSWYQQTPGQGLQFLFEYFSETQRNKGNFPGRFSGRQFSNSRSEMNVSTLELGDSALYLCASSGAGGASGNTIYFGEGSWLTVV.